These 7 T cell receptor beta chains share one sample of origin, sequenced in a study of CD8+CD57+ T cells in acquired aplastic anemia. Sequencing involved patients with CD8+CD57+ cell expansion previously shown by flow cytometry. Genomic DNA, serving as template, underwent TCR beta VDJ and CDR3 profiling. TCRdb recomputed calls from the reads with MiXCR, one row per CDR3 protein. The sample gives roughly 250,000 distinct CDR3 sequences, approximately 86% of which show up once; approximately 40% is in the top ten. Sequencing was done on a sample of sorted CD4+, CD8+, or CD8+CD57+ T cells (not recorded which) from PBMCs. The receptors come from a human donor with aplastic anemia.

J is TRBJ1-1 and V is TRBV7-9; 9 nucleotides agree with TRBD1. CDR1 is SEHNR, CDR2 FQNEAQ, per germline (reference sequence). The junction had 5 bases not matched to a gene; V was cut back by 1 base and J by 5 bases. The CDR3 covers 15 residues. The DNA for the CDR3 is TGTGCCAGCAGCTTAGATGTGACAGGGGGAACTGAAGCTTTCTTT. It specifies CASSLDVTGGTEAFF.

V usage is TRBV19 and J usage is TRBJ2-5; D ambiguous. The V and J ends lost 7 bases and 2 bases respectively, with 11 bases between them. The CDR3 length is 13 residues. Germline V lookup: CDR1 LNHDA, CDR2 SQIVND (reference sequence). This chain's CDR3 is CASNSQGQETQYF. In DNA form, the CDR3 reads TGTGCCAGTAATAGTCAAGGGCAAGAGACCCAGTACTTC.

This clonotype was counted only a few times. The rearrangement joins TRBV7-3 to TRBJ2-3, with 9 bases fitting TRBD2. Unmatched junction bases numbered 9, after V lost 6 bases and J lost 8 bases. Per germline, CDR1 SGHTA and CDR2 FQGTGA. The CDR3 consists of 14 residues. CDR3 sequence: CASRRAGGPVTQYF. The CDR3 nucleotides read TGTGCCAGCAGAAGAGCGGGAGGTCCCGTTACGCAGTATTTT.

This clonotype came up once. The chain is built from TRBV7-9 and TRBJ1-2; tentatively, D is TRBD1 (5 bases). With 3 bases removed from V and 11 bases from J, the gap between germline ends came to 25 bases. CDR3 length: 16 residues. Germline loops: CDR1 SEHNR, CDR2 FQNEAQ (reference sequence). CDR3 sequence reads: CASSLERSGGSYEYTF. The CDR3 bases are TGTGCCAGCAGCTTGGAAAGAAGCGGGGGGAGCTATGAGTACACCTTC.

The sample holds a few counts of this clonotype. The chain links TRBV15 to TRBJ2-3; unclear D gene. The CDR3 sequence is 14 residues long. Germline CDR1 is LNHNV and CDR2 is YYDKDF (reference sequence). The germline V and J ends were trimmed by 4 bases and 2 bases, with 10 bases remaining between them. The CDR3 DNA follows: TGTGCCACCAGCACGGACGGTTACACAGATACGCAGTATTTT. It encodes CATSTDGYTDTQYF.

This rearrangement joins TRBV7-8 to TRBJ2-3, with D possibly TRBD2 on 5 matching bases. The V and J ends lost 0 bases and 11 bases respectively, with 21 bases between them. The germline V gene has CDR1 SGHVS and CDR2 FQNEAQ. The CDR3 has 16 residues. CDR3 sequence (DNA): TGTGCCAGCAGCTTAGCGGGAGCGGAGATGGATACGCAGCAGTATTTT. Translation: CASSLAGAEMDTQQYF.

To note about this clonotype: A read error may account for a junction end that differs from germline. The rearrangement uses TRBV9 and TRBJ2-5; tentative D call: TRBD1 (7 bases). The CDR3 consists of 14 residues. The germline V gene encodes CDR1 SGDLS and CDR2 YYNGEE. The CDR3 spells CASSGGRGEVTHYF. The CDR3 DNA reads TGTGCCAGCAGCGGAGGCAGGGGGGAAGTGACCCATTACTTC.